A single sample is the source of the 30 T cell receptor beta chains below, sequenced in a study of blood T cell repertoires in COVID-19. Libraries were prepared by immunoSEQ multiplex PCR; TCRdb keeps only in-frame clonotypes and omits some of them. The sample has some 300,000 clones; around 90% are singletons. Material for sequencing was peripheral blood. The receptors come from a woman aged 45-65 years with COVID-19, enrolled during active disease.

This clone was observed a single time. The rearrangement uses TRBV10-1 and TRBJ1-2, with 8 nucleotides matching TRBD1. This CDR3 has 16 residues. V shed 3 bases and J 6 bases; nucleotides not matched to a gene: 12. The germline CDR1 and CDR2 sequences are WNHNN and SYGVQD (reference sequence). The CDR3 is CASSDGQGLLFNGYTF. The DNA for the CDR3 is TGCGCCAGCAGTGACGGACAGGGTCTGTTATTTAATGGCTACACCTTC.

V is TRBV2 and J is TRBJ2-2; maybe TRBD2 (5 bases). Deletions cut 8 bases from V and 5 bases from J, with 9 bases between. In germline, CDR1 is SNHLY, CDR2 FYNNEI. This CDR3 is built from 12 residues. The CDR3 DNA reads as TGTGCCAGCCGGTGGACTACCGGGGAGCTGTTTTTT. Translation: CASRWTTGELFF.

A single count supports this clone. The V call is TRBV18, the J call TRBJ2-7; 14 bases match TRBD2. The trim removed 5 bases at V and 5 bases at J, leaving 5 bases unmatched. The CDR3 has 15 residues. CDR1 and CDR2 (germline): KGHSH, LQKENI. CDR3 sequence reads: CASSTPGLAGDEQYF. Here the CDR3 DNA reads TGTGCCAGCTCAACTCCGGGACTAGCGGGAGACGAGCAGTACTTC.

The chain combines TRBV5-1 with TRBJ2-1, with 11 bases fitting TRBD1. J was trimmed by 6 bases and V by 0 bases; bases with no gene match: 5. This CDR3 is 16 amino acids long. The V gene's germline CDR1 is SGHRS and CDR2 YFSETQ. In nucleotides, the CDR3 is TGCGCCAGCAGCTTGGGTGGGACAGGGGGACTCAATGAGCAGTTCTTC. Amino acid sequence: CASSLGGTGGLNEQFF.

This clone was recorded only once. This chain connects TRBV19 to TRBJ2-5; a possible D gene is TRBD2 (5 bases). V lost 2 bases to trimming and J lost 5 bases, with 15 bases between them. This CDR3 has 15 residues. Per the germline V gene, CDR1 is LNHDA and CDR2 is SQIVND (reference sequence). The CDR3 is CASSIPGEGWETQYF. CDR3 bases: TGTGCCAGTAGTATACCCGGGGAAGGGTGGGAGACCCAGTACTTC. Full variable domain (rest looked up from reference TRBV19 and TRBJ2-5): DGGITQSPKYLFRKEGQNVTLSCEQNLNHDAMYWYRQDPGQGLRLIYYSQIVNDFQKGDIAEGYSVSREKKESFPLTVTSAQKNPTAFYLCASSIPGEGWETQYFGPGTRLLVL.

The chain is built from TRBV3-1 (or the pseudogene TRBV3-2) and TRBJ1-2; 7 nucleotides match TRBD1. Germline CDR1 is LGHDT and CDR2 is YNNKEL (reference sequence). V shed 4 bases, J shed 7 bases, and the junction held 6 bases outside the gene matches. This CDR3 has 13 residues. CDR3 protein: CASSRQGESGYTF. DNA of the CDR3: TGTGCCAGCAGCCGACAGGGAGAAAGTGGCTACACCTTC.

J is TRBJ2-2 and V is TRBV2; 7 bases match TRBD2. The germline V gene encodes CDR1 SNHLY and CDR2 FYNNEI. The CDR3 sequence is 15 residues long. V was pared by 7 bases and J by 1 base, with 6 bases of the junction left unmatched. CDR3 region: CASKWGGRNTGELFF. The CDR3 DNA reads TGTGCCAGCAAGTGGGGCGGGAGGAACACCGGGGAGCTGTTTTTT.

J is TRBJ1-2 and V is TRBV5-1; D gene unclear. The germline V gene encodes CDR1 SGHRS and CDR2 YFSETQ. V lost 4 bases and J lost 8, with 21 bases in between. The CDR3 sequence is 15 residues long. The CDR3 bases are TGCGCCAGCAGCCCCGAGGAGGGAGGCGCATGGGGCTACACCTTC. Encoded protein: CASSPEEGGAWGYTF.

The chain is built from TRBV5-1 and TRBJ1-4; 8 bases fit TRBD1. Germline lookup yields CDR1 SGHRS and CDR2 YFSETQ. Trimming cost V 4 bases and J 1 base; bases outside gene matches: 9. CDR3 length: 17 amino acids. The CDR3 coding sequence is TGCGCCAGCAGCCGATTACAGGGGGACGGAACTAATGAAAAACTGTTTTTT. Its translation: CASSRLQGDGTNEKLFF.

The genes are TRBV5-4 and TRBJ1-3; possibly TRBD1 for D (6 bases). Germline V gene data show CDR1 as SGHNT and CDR2 as YYREEE (reference sequence). Trimming stripped 4 bases from V and 4 bases from J, with 15 bases between. The CDR3 has 15 residues. CDR3 loop: CASSDAQGAGNTIYF. Written as DNA, the CDR3 is TGTGCCAGCAGCGACGCACAGGGCGCGGGAAACACCATATATTTT.

The J gene is TRBJ2-5, the V gene TRBV7-2, with 10 nucleotides matching TRBD2. CDR3 length equals 16 residues. Germline values: CDR1 SGHTA, CDR2 FQGNSA. Trimming took 5 bases from V and 3 from J; bases not matched to a gene: 9. CDR3 loop: CASSHPSGTSEETQYF. CDR3 coding DNA: TGTGCCAGCAGCCATCCGTCCGGGACTAGCGAAGAGACCCAGTACTTC.

Remarks on this clone: A read error may produce the germline difference seen at one junction end. The V call is TRBV11-2, the J call TRBJ2-1; 11 bases align to TRBD1. The CDR3 sequence is 15 residues long. The germline V gene encodes CDR1 SGHAT and CDR2 FQNNGV. The CDR3 sequence is CASSTSGTGGYVGIF. In nucleotides, the CDR3 is TGTGCCAGCAGCACATCCGGGACAGGGGGGTATGTAGGAATCTTC.

The V and J genes are TRBV2 and TRBJ2-3; D is perhaps TRBD2 (6 bases). The germline gives CDR1 SNHLY, CDR2 FYNNEI. The V and J ends lost 8 bases and 2 bases respectively, with 26 bases between them. CDR3 length: 18 amino acids. The CDR3 DNA sequence: TGTGCCAGCCTGCAGGATTTCTTTTTGCGGGACCCCACAGATACGCAGTATTTT. The encoded protein is CASLQDFFLRDPTDTQYF.

The chain's CDR3 is CATSDLRSSGSSSYNEQFF. The DNA for the CDR3 is TGTGCCACCAGTGATTTGCGGTCTAGCGGGAGTAGCTCCTACAATGAGCAGTTCTTC. This chain uses TRBV24-1 with TRBJ2-1, with 10 bases fitting TRBD2. V lost 0 bases, J lost 0 bases, and 7 bases stayed unmatched. This CDR3 has 19 residues. Germline V gives CDR1 KGHDR, CDR2 SFDVKD.

The V call is TRBV11-3, the J call TRBJ2-7; D is possibly TRBD1 (6 bases). CDR1 and CDR2 (germline): SGHNT, YENEEA. The V and J ends lost 6 bases and 4 bases respectively, with 13 bases between them. CDR3 length: 13 residues. The CDR3 spells CASRPRTDYEQYF. CDR3 nucleotides: TGTGCCAGCAGACCCAGGACAGATTACGAGCAGTACTTC.

CDR3 sequence reads: CASSLSSSGSTDTQYF. The CDR3 DNA reads TGTGCCAGCAGCTTGTCATCTAGCGGGAGTACAGATACGCAGTATTTT. V usage is TRBV7-2 and J usage is TRBJ2-3; TRBD2 aligns across 10 bases. The CDR3 is made up of 16 amino acids. J gave up 3 bases and V 3 bases, and 6 bases lay outside the gene matches. Germline CDR1 is SGHTA and CDR2 is FQGNSA.

This chain connects TRBV5-1 to TRBJ2-1; 10 positions agree with TRBD2. The CDR3 contains 16 residues. J gave up 2 bases and V 4 bases, and 6 bases lay outside the gene matches. Germline V CDR1 and CDR2: SGHRS, YFSETQ. Here the CDR3 DNA reads TGCGCCAGCAGCGGAACTAGCGGGATCCCCTACAATGAGCAGTTCTTC. It is translated as CASSGTSGIPYNEQFF.

The V call is TRBV7-9, the J call TRBJ2-1; 8 bases fit TRBD2. The CDR3 extends over 14 amino acids. V was clipped by 7 bases and J by 3 bases; unmatched bases: 5. CDR1 is SEHNR, CDR2 FQNEAQ, per germline (reference sequence). For the CDR3, the DNA is TGTGCCAGCATTACCGGGACTAGCTACAATGAGCAGTTCTTC. Its translation is CASITGTSYNEQFF.

V usage is TRBV2 and J usage is TRBJ2-2; 13 bases are a match to TRBD2. Germline V CDR1 and CDR2: SNHLY, FYNNEI. The CDR3 contains 17 residues. Losses at the gene ends were 6 bases for V and 0 bases for J; bases not matched to a gene: 4. The CDR3 DNA reads TGTGCCAGCAGACTACTAGCGGGAGGGGCGAACACCGGGGAGCTGTTTTTT. Protein: CASRLLAGGANTGELFF.

CDR3 sequence: CASSVERSGMTDTQYF. The CDR3 DNA is TGTGCCAGCAGCGTAGAAAGGAGCGGGATGACAGATACGCAGTATTTT. This chain links TRBV9 with TRBJ2-3, with 7 bases that match TRBD2. The V gene's germline CDR1 is SGDLS and CDR2 YYNGEE. The CDR3 loop spans 16 amino acids. The junction had 7 bases not matched to a gene; V was cut back by 0 bases and J by 3 bases.

V is TRBV18 and J is TRBJ1-1, with D perhaps TRBD1 (5 bases). V shed 3 bases and J shed 3 bases, with 14 bases lying between them. Germline V lookup: CDR1 KGHSH, CDR2 LQKENI. This CDR3 has 15 residues. CDR3 nucleotide sequence: TGTGCCAGCTCACCCGGTGGGGCCACCTACACTGAAGCTTTCTTT. Protein sequence: CASSPGGATYTEAFF.

The rearrangement joins TRBV9 to TRBJ2-1; tentatively, D is TRBD1 (6 bases). Germline V gives CDR1 SGDLS, CDR2 YYNGEE. V was trimmed by 0 bases and J by 7 bases, leaving 17 bases between them. The CDR3 spans 16 residues. The CDR3 loop reads CASSVGVGAGWNEQFF. The DNA of the CDR3 is TGTGCCAGCAGCGTAGGAGTGGGGGCGGGTTGGAATGAGCAGTTCTTC.

This clone was detected once. CDR3 in DNA: TGTGCCAGTAGTATTAGGGGACACAGCTCCTACGAGCAGTACTTC. It translates to CASSIRGHSSYEQYF. The gene calls are TRBV19 and TRBJ2-7; D is perhaps TRBD1 (6 bases). The CDR3 has 15 residues. V was trimmed by 3 bases and J by 0 bases, leaving 12 bases between them. CDR1 and CDR2 from the germline V gene are LNHDA and SQIVND (reference sequence).

The chain is built from TRBV4-3 and TRBJ1-1; possibly TRBD1 for D (6 bases). The length of the CDR3 is 16 residues. Germline lookup yields CDR1 LGHNA and CDR2 YSLEER. Trimming left V 2 bases short and J 1 base short, with 14 bases between. This CDR3 is CASSQRQVIGNTEAFF. The CDR3 nucleotides are TGCGCCAGCAGCCAAAGACAGGTTATCGGGAACACTGAAGCTTTCTTT.

The CDR3 coding sequence is TGCAGCGCTCATACCCATACCCTAGTTGATACGCAGTATTTT. This codes for CSAHTHTLVDTQYF. The chain uses TRBV29-1 and TRBJ2-3; no clear D. V was cut by 7 bases and J by 6 bases, with 20 bases left in between. CDR1 and CDR2 from the germline V gene are SQVTM and ANQGSEA. The CDR3 runs to 14 residues.

The chain joins TRBV29-1 to TRBJ1-3; D perhaps matches TRBD1 (6 bases). CDR1 and CDR2 (germline): SQVTM, ANQGSEA. CDR3 length equals 14 residues. The germline V and J ends were trimmed by 4 bases and 4 bases, with 14 bases remaining between them. In nucleotides, the CDR3 is TGCAGCGTTGCAACACAGGGTTCGGGAAACACCATATATTTT. Protein product: CSVATQGSGNTIYF.

This rearrangement joins TRBV11-2 to TRBJ2-5, with a weak D call TRBD2 (5 bases). Per the germline V gene, CDR1 is SGHAT and CDR2 is FQNNGV. Trimming took off 5 bases at V and 5 bases at J, with 18 bases between the two ends. CDR3 length equals 15 residues. The CDR3 region has the DNA TGTGCCAGCAGCACCGCCGGACTCCCATCGGAGACCCAGTACTTC. Translated, it gives CASSTAGLPSETQYF. Full variable domain (missing parts from reference TRBV11-2 and TRBJ2-5): EAGVAQSPRYKIIEKRQSVAFWCNPISGHATLYWYQQILGQGPKLLIQFQNNGVVDDSQLPKDRFSAERLKGVDSTLKIQPAKLEDSAVYLCASSTAGLPSETQYFGPGTRLLVL.

The chain couples TRBV27 to TRBJ1-2; D gene unclear. V was clipped by 2 bases and J by 0 bases, with 16 bases between them. Germline V gene data show CDR1 as MNHEY and CDR2 as SMNVEV (reference sequence). This CDR3 comprises 17 residues. The CDR3: CASSLEPPIRTNYGYTF. In DNA form, the CDR3 reads TGTGCCAGCAGTTTAGAACCGCCTATCCGTACTAACTATGGCTACACCTTC.

The CDR3 DNA follows: TGTGCCAGCAGCAGTAGACAGGGGGCTGGCGAAAAACTGTTTTTT. It specifies CASSSRQGAGEKLFF. This sequence joins TRBV7-2 and TRBJ1-4; TRBD1 agrees at 10 bases. The CDR3 runs 15 residues. Germline V CDR1 and CDR2: SGHTA, FQGNSA. The V segment lost 5 bases and the J segment 8 bases; nucleotides outside the gene matches: 8. Looking up the rest from reference TRBV7-2 and TRBJ1-4 gives the full variable domain: GAGVSQSPSNKVTEKGKDVELRCDPISGHTALYWYRQSLGQGLEFLIYFQGNSAPDKSGLPSDRFSAERTGGSVSTLTIQRTQQEDSAVYLCASSSRQGAGEKLFFGSGTQLSVL.

V is TRBV3-1 (or the pseudogene TRBV3-2) and J is TRBJ1-1; D might be TRBD1 (5 bases). Germline V gives CDR1 LGHDT, CDR2 YNNKEL (reference sequence). This CDR3 has 15 amino acids. Trimming cost V 5 bases and J 1 base, with 14 bases left between them. CDR3 amino acids: CASSLGIRANTEAFF. The DNA of the CDR3 is TGTGCCAGCAGCTTAGGGATCAGGGCGAACACTGAAGCTTTCTTT.